The rows below give T cell receptor beta chains drawn from one sample of a study of blood T cell repertoires in COVID-19. Produced via immunoSEQ multiplex PCR; TCRdb's table is partial and in-frame only. The data contain about 73,000 clones, around 83% of them singletons. Sequenced: peripheral blood. Source of these receptors: an older woman with acute or convalescent COVID-19. Both conserved end residues are part of each CDR3. A D gene is named only where the DNA matches it firmly. Expanded clones get a size class; other rows say once, few or many, or leave the size out.

v_gene: TRBV7-3; j_gene: TRBJ2-2; abundance: .; d_gene: .; CDR3aa: CASSLLRTTGTGELFF; CDR3nt: TGTGCCAGCAGCTTACTTCGCACCACCGGGACCGGGGAGCTGTTTTTT
v_gene: TRBV6-5; j_gene: TRBJ1-5; abundance: few; d_gene: .; CDR3aa: CASSYQGGNQPQHF; CDR3nt: TGTGCCAGCAGTTACCAAGGGGGAAATCAGCCCCAGCATTTT
v_gene: TRBV7-6; j_gene: TRBJ2-1; abundance: once; d_gene: TRBD2; CDR3aa: CASSPSLFGGARDEQFF; CDR3nt: TGTGCCAGCAGCCCAAGCTTGTTCGGGGGGGCCAGGGATGAGCAGTTCTTC
v_gene: TRBV5-5; j_gene: TRBJ2-7; abundance: .; d_gene: .; CDR3aa: CASSWDTGTYEQYF; CDR3nt: TGTGCCAGCAGCTGGGACACAGGAACCTACGAGCAGTACTTC
v_gene: TRBV5-1; j_gene: TRBJ2-1; abundance: .; d_gene: TRBD1; CDR3aa: CASLRQGGPYNEQFF; CDR3nt: TGCGCCAGTCTACGACAGGGTGGACCATACAATGAGCAGTTCTTC
v_gene: TRBV19; j_gene: TRBJ1-1; abundance: .; d_gene: .; CDR3aa: CASSEDRSQGEAFF; CDR3nt: TGTGCCAGTAGTGAAGACAGGTCTCAGGGTGAAGCTTTCTTT
v_gene: TRBV11-2; j_gene: TRBJ1-1; abundance: .; d_gene: .; CDR3aa: CASSSRWTEAFF; CDR3nt: TGTGCCAGCAGCTCGAGGTGGACTGAAGCTTTCTTT
v_gene: TRBV30; j_gene: TRBJ1-2; abundance: .; d_gene: .; CDR3aa: CAWSEVGANYGYTF; CDR3nt: TGTGCCTGGAGTGAAGTCGGAGCTAACTATGGCTACACCTTC
v_gene: TRBV12-3/TRBV12-4; j_gene: TRBJ2-7; abundance: .; d_gene: .; CDR3aa: CASSPDSTYEQYF; CDR3nt: TGTGCCAGCAGTCCCGACTCCACCTACGAGCAGTACTTC
v_gene: TRBV19; j_gene: TRBJ1-2; abundance: .; d_gene: TRBD1; CDR3aa: CASSPGQGPSGKGYTF; CDR3nt: TGTGCCAGTAGTCCGGGACAGGGGCCTTCGGGGAAAGGCTACACCTTC
v_gene: TRBV12-3/TRBV12-4; j_gene: TRBJ1-1; abundance: .; d_gene: .; CDR3aa: CASSLAGGIEAFF; CDR3nt: TGTGCCAGCAGTTTAGCGGGGGGGATTGAAGCTTTCTTT
v_gene: TRBV10-3; j_gene: TRBJ1-1; abundance: .; d_gene: .; CDR3aa: CAISGIGGNTEAFF; CDR3nt: TGTGCCATCAGTGGTATAGGCGGGAACACTGAAGCTTTCTTT
v_gene: TRBV5-6; j_gene: TRBJ1-2; abundance: .; d_gene: .; CDR3aa: CASSLANYGYTF; CDR3nt: TGTGCCAGCAGCTTGGCAAACTATGGCTACACCTTC
v_gene: TRBV5-1; j_gene: TRBJ1-6; abundance: .; d_gene: .; CDR3aa: CASSYTRSSYNSPLHF; CDR3nt: TGCGCCAGCAGCTACACCCGCAGCTCCTATAATTCACCCCTCCACTTT
v_gene: TRBV7-8; j_gene: TRBJ1-5; abundance: .; d_gene: TRBD1; CDR3aa: CASSFWTGGSQPQHF; CDR3nt: TGTGCCAGCAGCTTCTGGACAGGGGGAAGTCAGCCCCAGCATTTT
v_gene: TRBV5-1; j_gene: TRBJ1-4; abundance: .; d_gene: .; CDR3aa: CASSPLGGPATNEKLFF; CDR3nt: TGCGCCAGCAGCCCGTTGGGGGGGCCTGCAACTAATGAAAAACTGTTTTTT
v_gene: TRBV6-2/TRBV6-3; j_gene: TRBJ1-3; abundance: .; d_gene: .; CDR3aa: CASSDRTVNSGNTIYF; CDR3nt: TGTGCCAGCAGCGACAGGACTGTAAACTCTGGAAACACCATATATTTT